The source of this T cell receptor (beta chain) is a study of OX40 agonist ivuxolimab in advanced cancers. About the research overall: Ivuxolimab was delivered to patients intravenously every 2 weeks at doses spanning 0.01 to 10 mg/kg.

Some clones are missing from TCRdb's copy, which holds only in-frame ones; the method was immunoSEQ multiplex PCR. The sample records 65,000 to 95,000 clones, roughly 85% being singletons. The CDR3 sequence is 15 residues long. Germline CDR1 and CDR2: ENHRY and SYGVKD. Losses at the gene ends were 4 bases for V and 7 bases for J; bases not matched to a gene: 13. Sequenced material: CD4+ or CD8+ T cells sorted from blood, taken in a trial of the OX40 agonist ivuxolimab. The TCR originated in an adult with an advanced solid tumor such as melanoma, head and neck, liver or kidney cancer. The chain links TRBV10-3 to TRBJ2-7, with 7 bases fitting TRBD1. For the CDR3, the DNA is TGTGCCATCAGTGGAACAGGGGCCCCGCAGGGGGAGCAGTACTTC. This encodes CAISGTGAPQGEQYF.